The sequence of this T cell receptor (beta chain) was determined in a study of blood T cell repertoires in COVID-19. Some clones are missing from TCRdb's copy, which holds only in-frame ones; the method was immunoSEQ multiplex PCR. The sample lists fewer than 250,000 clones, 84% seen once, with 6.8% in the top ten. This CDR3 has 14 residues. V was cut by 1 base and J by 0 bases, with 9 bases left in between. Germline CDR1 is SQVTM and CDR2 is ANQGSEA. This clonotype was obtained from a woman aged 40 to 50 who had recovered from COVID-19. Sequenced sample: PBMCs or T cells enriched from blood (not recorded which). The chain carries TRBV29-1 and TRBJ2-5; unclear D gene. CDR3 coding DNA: TGCAGCGTTGAAGGTGGAGAGTACCAAGAGACCCAGTACTTC. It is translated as CSVEGGEYQETQYF.